The clone carrying this T cell receptor (beta chain) was recorded a few times. Antigen: not known. Before the COVID-19 pandemic, during about 2011-2019, CD4+ T cells were taken from unexposed donors. The cells were cultured for 10 days before CD4+ T cells were isolated. The record originates from a study of CD4 T cells in relation to SARS-CoV-2 and coronaviruses. At the level of the study: Shared crossreactive spike epitopes were mapped to their HLA restriction.

Repertoires were generated with immunoSEQ multiplex PCR, while TCRdb's copy carries only in-frame clones and drops some. The sample holds roughly 21,000 clones, about 80% seen once. V was clipped by 4 bases and J by 6 bases, with 8 bases between them. CDR1 KGHDR and CDR2 SFDVKD come from the germline V gene. The CDR3 totals 12 residues. Sample: CD4+ T cells from PBMCs, cultured in vitro. This TCR came from a human donor in good health. The rearrangement uses TRBV24-1 and TRBJ1-1; no firm D call. The CDR3 DNA reads TGTGCCACCAGTGACTCTGACTCTGAAGCTTTCTTT. Protein: CATSDSDSEAFF.